This TCR beta chain was sequenced for a study of human T cells and chemical hapten exposure. Turning to the study itself: From small differences in pooled library volume came most of the variation in per-sample TCR yields. Whole-study findings and limits: Sensitization with DPC brought no change to TCRs above 1 in 1000 in frequency.

Original processing methods: A per-sample median of 95,638 TCRs was observed, with a range of about 23,224 to 690,600. MiXCR was run by TCRdb on the 5' RACE reads, yielding one entry per CDR3 protein. These V and J calls originate from TCRdb's pipeline instead of the authors' own analysis. Among around 140,000 distinct CDR3 sequences listed, around 4.1% were seen once. RNA extraction used unfractionated whole blood as the source of total RNA. The V and J ends lost 5 bases and 0 bases respectively, with 11 bases between them. Germline lookup yields CDR1 SQVTM and CDR2 ANQGSEA. This CDR3 comprises 13 residues. This clonotype occurred many times. Its antigen is currently unknown.

The chain joins TRBV29-1 to TRBJ2-7; D may be TRBD1 (7 bases). The sequence was obtained from a female donor in good health. The CDR3 nucleotides read TGCAGCGTTTCAGGGGGGAACTCCTACGAGCAGTACTTC. Residues: CSVSGGNSYEQYF.